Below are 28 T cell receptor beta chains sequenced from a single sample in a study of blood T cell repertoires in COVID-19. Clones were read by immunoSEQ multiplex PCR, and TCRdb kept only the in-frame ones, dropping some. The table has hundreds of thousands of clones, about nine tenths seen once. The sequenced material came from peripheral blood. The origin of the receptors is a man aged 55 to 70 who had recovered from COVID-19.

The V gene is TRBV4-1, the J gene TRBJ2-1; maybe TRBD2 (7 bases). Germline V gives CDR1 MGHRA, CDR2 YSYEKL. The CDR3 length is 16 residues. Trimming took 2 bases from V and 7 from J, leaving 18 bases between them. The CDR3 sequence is CASSQRGGGGLNEQFF. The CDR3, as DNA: TGCGCCAGCAGCCAACGGGGAGGGGGGGGCCTTAATGAGCAGTTCTTC.

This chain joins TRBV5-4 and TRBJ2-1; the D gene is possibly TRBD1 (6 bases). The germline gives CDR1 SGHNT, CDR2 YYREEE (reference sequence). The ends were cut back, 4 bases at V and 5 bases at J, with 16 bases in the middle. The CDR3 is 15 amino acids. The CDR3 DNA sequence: TGTGCCAGCAGCCCGGGACATAAAAGAAACAATGAGCAGTTCTTC. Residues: CASSPGHKRNNEQFF.

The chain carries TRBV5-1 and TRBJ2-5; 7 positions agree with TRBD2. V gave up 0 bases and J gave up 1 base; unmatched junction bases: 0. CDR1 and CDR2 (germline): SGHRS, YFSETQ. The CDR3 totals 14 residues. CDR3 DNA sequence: TGCGCCAGCAGCTTGGAGCGGGGCCAAGAGACCCAGTACTTC. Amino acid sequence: CASSLERGQETQYF.

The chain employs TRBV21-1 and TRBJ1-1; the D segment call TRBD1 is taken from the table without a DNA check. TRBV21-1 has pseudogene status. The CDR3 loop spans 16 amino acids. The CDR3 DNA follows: TGTGCCAGCACCGGGGAGACAGGCTGCATGAACACTGAAGCTTTCTTT. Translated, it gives CASTGETGCMNTEAFF.

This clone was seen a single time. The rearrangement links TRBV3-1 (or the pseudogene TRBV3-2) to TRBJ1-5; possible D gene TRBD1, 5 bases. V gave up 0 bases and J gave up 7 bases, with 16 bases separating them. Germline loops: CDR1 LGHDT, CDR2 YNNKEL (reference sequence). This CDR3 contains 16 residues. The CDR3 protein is CASSQDGQRPGQPQHF. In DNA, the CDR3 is TGTGCCAGCAGCCAAGACGGGCAGCGTCCAGGGCAGCCCCAGCATTTT.

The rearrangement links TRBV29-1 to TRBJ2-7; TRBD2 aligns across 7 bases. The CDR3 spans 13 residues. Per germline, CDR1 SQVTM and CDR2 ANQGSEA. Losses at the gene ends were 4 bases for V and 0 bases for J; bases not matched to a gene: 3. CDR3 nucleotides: TGCAGCGTTGGCCGGGGGGTCTCCTACGAGCAGTACTTC. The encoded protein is CSVGRGVSYEQYF.

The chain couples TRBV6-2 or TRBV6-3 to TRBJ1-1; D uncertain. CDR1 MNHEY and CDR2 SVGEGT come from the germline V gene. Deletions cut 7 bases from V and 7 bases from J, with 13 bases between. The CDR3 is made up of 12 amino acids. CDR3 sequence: CASTPSLGEAFF. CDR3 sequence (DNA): TGTGCCAGCACCCCGAGCCTAGGTGAAGCTTTCTTT.

Written as DNA, the CDR3 is TGCGCCAGCAGCTCTCTAGCGGCTCTCACCGGGGGTACGCAGTATTTT. This encodes CASSSLAALTGGTQYF. This rearrangement joins TRBV5-1 to TRBJ2-3; 7 bases align to TRBD2. CDR1 SGHRS and CDR2 YFSETQ come from the germline V gene. J gave up 8 bases and V 3 bases, and 15 bases lay outside the gene matches. This CDR3 is 16 amino acids long. The full variable domain, its missing parts supplied by reference TRBV5-1 and TRBJ2-3, is KAGVTQTPRYLIKTRGQQVTLSCSPISGHRSVSWYQQTPGQGLQFLFEYFSETQRNKGNFPGRFSGRQFSNSRSEMNVSTLELGDSALYLCASSSLAALTGGTQYFGPGTRLTVL.

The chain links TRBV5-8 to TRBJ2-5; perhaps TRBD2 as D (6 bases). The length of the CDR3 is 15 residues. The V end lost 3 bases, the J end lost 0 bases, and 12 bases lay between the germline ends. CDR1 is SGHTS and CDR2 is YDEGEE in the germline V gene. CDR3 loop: CASSWDGGYQETQYF. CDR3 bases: TGTGCCAGCAGCTGGGATGGGGGGTACCAAGAGACCCAGTACTTC.

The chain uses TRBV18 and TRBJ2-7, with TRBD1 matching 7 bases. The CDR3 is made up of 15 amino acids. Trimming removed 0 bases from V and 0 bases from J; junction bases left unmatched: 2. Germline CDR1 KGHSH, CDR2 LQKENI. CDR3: CASSPPGTASYEQYV. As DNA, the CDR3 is TGTGCCAGCTCACCACCCGGGACAGCCTCCTACGAGCAGTACGTC.

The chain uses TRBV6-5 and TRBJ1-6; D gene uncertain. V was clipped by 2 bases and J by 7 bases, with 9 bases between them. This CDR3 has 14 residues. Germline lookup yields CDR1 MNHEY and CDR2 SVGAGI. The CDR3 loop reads CASSYLPTNSPLHF. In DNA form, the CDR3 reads TGTGCCAGCAGTTACCTACCGACAAATTCACCCCTCCACTTT.

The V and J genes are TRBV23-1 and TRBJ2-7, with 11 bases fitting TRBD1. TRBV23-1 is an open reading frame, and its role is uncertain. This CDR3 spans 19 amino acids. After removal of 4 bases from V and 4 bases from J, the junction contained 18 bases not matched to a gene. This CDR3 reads CASSPEAEPRDRGGYEQYF. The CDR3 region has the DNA TGCGCCAGCAGTCCTGAAGCGGAACCGAGGGACAGGGGGGGATACGAGCAGTACTTC.

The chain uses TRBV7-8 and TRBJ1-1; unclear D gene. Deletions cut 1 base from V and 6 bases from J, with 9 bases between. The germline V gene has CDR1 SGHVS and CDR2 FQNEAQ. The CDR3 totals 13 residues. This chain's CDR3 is CASSLVVASEAFF. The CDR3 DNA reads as TGTGCCAGCAGCTTAGTAGTCGCTTCTGAAGCTTTCTTT.

DNA of the CDR3: TGTGCCAGTAGTATTGGGCCCCCTGCAGGGGGCCGAGATCAGCCCCAGCATTTT. Translating gives CASSIGPPAGGRDQPQHF. The V gene is TRBV19, the J gene TRBJ1-5; 8 nucleotides agree with TRBD1. Germline V gene data show CDR1 as LNHDA and CDR2 as SQIVND (reference sequence). The length of the CDR3 is 18 residues. V shed 3 bases and J 5 bases; nucleotides not matched to a gene: 15. The variable domain in full, with the rest retrieved from reference TRBV19 and TRBJ1-5, is DGGITQSPKYLFRKEGQNVTLSCEQNLNHDAMYWYRQDPGQGLRLIYYSQIVNDFQKGDIAEGYSVSREKKESFPLTVTSAQKNPTAFYLCASSIGPPAGGRDQPQHFGDGTRLSIL.

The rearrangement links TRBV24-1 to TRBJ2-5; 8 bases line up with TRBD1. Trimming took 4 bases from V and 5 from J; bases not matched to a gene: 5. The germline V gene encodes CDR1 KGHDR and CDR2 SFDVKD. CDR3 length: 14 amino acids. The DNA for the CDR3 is TGTGCCACCAGTGACCCAGGACAGGGCGAGACCCAGTACTTC. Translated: CATSDPGQGETQYF.

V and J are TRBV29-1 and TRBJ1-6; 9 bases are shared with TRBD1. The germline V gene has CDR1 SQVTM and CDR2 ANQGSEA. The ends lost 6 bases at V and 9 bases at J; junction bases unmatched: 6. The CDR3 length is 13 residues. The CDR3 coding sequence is TGCAGCGTCGGCAGGGGACAGGGTTCACCCCTCCACTTT. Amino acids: CSVGRGQGSPLHF.

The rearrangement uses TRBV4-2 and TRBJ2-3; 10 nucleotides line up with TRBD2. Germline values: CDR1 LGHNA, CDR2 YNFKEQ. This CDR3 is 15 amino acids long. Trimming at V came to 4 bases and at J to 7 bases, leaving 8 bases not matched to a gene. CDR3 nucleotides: TGTGCCAGCAGCCTAGGGAGCGGGGGGGCAAATACGCAGTATTTT. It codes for CASSLGSGGANTQYF.

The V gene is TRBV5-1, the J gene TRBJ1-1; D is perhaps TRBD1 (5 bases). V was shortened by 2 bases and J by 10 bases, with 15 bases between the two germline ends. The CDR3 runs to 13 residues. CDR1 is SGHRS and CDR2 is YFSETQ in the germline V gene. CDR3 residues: CASSFLSGAVAFF. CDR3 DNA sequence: TGCGCCAGCAGCTTCCTCAGTGGGGCGGTAGCTTTCTTT.

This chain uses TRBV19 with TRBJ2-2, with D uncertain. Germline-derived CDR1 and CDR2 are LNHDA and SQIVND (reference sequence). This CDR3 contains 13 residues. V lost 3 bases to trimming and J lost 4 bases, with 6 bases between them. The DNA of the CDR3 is TGTGCCAGTAGTATTCTAGGCACCGGGGAGCTGTTTTTT. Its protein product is CASSILGTGELFF.

DNA for the CDR3: TGTGCCAGCAGCCAATTCCCCCCCGGGACAGGGTCCGGGGAGCTGTTTTTT. Its protein product is CASSQFPPGTGSGELFF. The chain uses TRBV4-2 and TRBJ2-2; 9 nucleotides align to TRBD1. CDR1 is LGHNA, CDR2 YNFKEQ, per germline. Trimming at V came to 2 bases and at J to 6 bases, leaving 10 bases not matched to a gene. The CDR3 totals 17 residues.

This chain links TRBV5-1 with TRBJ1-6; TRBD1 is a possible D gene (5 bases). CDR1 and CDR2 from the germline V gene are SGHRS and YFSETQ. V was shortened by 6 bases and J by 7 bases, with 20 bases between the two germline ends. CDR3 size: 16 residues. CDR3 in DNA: TGCGCCAGCACCTACGGAGGGGTGGGTATGAATTCACCCCTCCACTTT. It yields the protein CASTYGGVGMNSPLHF.

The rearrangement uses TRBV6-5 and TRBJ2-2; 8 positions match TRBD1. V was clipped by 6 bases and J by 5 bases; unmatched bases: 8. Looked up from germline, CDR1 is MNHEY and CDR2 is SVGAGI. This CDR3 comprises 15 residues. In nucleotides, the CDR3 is TGTGCCAGCAGGATTGGGACAGGAAGGACCGGGGAGCTGTTTTTT. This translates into CASRIGTGRTGELFF.

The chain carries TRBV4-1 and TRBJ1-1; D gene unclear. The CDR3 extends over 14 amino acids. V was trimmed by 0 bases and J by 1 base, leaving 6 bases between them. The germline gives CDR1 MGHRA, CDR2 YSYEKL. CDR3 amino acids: CASSQEPRNTEAFF. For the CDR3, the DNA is TGCGCCAGCAGCCAAGAACCGAGGAACACTGAAGCTTTCTTT.

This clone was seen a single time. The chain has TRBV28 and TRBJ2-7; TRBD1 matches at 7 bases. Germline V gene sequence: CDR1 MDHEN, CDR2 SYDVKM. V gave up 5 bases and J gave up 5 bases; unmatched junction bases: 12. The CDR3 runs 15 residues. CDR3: CASSGSQGPTDEQYF. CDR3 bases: TGTGCCAGCAGTGGATCACAGGGGCCCACTGACGAGCAGTACTTC.

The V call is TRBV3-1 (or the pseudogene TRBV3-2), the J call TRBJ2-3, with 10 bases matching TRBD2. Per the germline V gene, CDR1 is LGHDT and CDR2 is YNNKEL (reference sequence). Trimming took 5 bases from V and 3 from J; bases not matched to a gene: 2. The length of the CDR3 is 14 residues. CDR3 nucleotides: TGTGCCAGCAGCACTAGCGGGGCAACAGATACGCAGTATTTT. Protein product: CASSTSGATDTQYF.

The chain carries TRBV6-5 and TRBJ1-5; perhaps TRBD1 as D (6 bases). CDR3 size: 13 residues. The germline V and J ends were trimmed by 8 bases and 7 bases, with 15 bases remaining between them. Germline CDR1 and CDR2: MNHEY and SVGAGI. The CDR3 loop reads CASGDRRNQPQHF. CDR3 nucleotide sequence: TGTGCCAGCGGAGACAGGAGGAACCAGCCCCAGCATTTT.

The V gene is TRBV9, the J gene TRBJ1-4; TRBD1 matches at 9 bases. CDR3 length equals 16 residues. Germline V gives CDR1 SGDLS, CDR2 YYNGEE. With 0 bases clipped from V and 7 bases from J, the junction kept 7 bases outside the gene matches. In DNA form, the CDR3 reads TGTGCCAGCAGCGTAGGCGTTACAGGGGGCAGTGAAAAACTGTTTTTT. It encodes CASSVGVTGGSEKLFF.

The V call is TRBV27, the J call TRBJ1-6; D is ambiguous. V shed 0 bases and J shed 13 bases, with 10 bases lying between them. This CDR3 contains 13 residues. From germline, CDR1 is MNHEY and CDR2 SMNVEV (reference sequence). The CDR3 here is CASSLSGRRPLHF. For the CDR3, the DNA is TGTGCCAGCAGTTTATCCGGGAGGCGGCCCCTCCACTTT.